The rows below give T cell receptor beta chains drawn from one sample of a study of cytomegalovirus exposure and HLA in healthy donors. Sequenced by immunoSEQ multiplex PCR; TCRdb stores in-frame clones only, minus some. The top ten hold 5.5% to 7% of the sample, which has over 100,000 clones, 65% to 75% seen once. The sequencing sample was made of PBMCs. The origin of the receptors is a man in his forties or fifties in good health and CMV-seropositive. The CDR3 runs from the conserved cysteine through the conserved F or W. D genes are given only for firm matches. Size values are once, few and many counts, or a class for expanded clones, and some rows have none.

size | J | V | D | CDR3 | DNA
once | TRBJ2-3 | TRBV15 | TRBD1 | CATSRGRTGGSDTQYF | TGTGCCACCAGCAGGGGCCGGACAGGGGGCTCGGATACGCAGTATTTT
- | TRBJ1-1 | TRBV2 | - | CASSVGSGANTEAFF | TGTGCCAGCAGTGTTGGATCTGGGGCGAACACTGAAGCTTTCTTT
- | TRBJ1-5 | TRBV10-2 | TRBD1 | CASRTGTGMQPQHF | TGCGCCAGCAGGACCGGGACAGGGATGCAGCCCCAGCATTTT
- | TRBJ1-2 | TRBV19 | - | CASSWRSYGYTF | TGTGCCAGTAGTTGGAGAAGCTATGGCTACACCTTC
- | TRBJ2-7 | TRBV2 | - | CASSVARLGEQYF | TGTGCCAGCAGTGTGGCCAGGCTCGGCGAGCAGTACTTC
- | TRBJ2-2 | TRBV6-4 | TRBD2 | CASSESGGTGELFF | TGTGCCAGCAGTGAAAGCGGGGGCACCGGGGAGCTGTTTTTT
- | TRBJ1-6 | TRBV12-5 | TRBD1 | CASGSGQGSFSPLHF | TGTGCTAGTGGCTCGGGACAGGGTTCTTTTTCACCCCTCCACTTT
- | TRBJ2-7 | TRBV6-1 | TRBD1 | CASSEGDSSYEQYF | TGTGCCAGCAGTGAAGGGGACAGCTCCTACGAGCAGTACTTC
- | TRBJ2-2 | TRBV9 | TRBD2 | CASTNRGTSGEYTGELFF | TGTGCCAGCACCAATCGGGGGACTAGCGGGGAGTACACCGGGGAGCTGTTTTTT
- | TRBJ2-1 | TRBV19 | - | CASSIAIGAEQFF | TGTGCCAGTAGTATAGCAATAGGGGCTGAGCAGTTCTTC
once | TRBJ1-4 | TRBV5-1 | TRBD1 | CASSLTGTADEKLFF | TGCGCCAGCAGCCTAACCGGGACAGCGGATGAAAAACTGTTTTTT
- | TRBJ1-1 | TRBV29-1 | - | CSVSLGAHTEAFF | TGCAGCGTGAGTCTAGGTGCCCACACTGAAGCTTTCTTT
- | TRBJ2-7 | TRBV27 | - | CASSPQGSEQYF | TGTGCCAGCAGTCCCCAGGGTAGCGAGCAGTACTTC
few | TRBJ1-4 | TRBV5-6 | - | CASSLAGRGSSEKLFF | TGTGCCAGCAGCTTGGCAGGGAGGGGAAGTTCGGAAAAACTGTTTTTT
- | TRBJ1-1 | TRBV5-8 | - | CASSLASRDTEAFF | TGTGCCAGCAGCTTGGCTTCTCGAGACACTGAAGCTTTCTTT
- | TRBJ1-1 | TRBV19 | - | CASSIFASEQAAFF | TGTGCCAGTAGTATTTTTGCTTCGGAACAGGCAGCTTTCTTT